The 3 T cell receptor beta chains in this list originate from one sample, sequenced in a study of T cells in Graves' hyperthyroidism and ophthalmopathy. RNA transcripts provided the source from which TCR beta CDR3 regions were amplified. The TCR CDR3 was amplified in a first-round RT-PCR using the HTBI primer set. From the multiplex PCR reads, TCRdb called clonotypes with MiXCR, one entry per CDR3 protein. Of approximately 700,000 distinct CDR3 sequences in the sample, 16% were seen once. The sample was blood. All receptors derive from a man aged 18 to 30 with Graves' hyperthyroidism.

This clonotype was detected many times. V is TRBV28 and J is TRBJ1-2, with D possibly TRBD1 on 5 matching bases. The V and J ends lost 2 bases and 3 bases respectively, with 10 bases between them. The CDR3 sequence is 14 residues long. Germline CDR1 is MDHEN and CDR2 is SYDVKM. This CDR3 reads CASSLRWGHYGYTF. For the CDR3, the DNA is TGTGCCAGCAGTTTAAGGTGGGGCCACTATGGCTACACCTTC.

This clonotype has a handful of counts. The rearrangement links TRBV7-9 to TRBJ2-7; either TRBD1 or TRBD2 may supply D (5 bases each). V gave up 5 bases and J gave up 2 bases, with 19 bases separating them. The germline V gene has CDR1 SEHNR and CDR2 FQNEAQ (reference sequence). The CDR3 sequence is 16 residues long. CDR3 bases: TGTGCCAGCAGCCCTATCAGACAGCCGACTACCTACGAGCAGTACTTC. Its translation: CASSPIRQPTTYEQYF.

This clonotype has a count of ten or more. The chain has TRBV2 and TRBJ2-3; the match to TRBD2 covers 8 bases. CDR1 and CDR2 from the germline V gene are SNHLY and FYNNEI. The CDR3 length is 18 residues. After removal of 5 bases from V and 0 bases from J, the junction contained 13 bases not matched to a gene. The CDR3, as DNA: TGTGCCAGCAGTCAGTGGGGGGAGGCTAGCGGGAGCACAGATACGCAGTATTTT. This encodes CASSQWGEASGSTDTQYF.